This T cell receptor beta chain was identified during a study of shared clonotypes between healthy human individuals. Study observations and caveats: Sampling was confined to blood; repertoires within tissues likely differ.

The table came from immunoSEQ multiplex PCR; TCRdb's copy has only in-frame clones and leaves some out. The repertoire includes hundreds of thousands of clones, around 77% of them detected once, and around 12% sits in the top ten. As to this clone: Its matching antigen is unknown. A far larger clone is one base from this, pointing to a likely read error.

Per germline, CDR1 SGDLS and CDR2 YYNGEE. CDR3 length equals 13 residues. Deletions cut 4 bases from V and 5 bases from J, with 10 bases between. The rearrangement uses TRBV9 and TRBJ1-5; D is ambiguous. The sample comprised PBMCs. The receptor was derived from a woman aged 40 to 49 in good health. Some clones in this sample may be carry-over from other donors' samples. For the CDR3, the DNA is TGTGCCAGCAGCCTTCAGACGGATCAGCCCCAGCATTTT. It encodes CASSLQTDQPQHF.